These T cell receptor beta chains were read from a single sample in a study of post-analysis software for immune sequencing data. TCRdb analysed the PCR reads with MiXCR anew, one entry per CDR3 protein. The table shows roughly 730,000 distinct CDR3 sequences, with 25% to 30% occurring only once. The sequenced sample consisted of blood. Receptors originate from a girl aged 10 to 17 with multiple sclerosis. The CDR3 runs from the conserved cysteine through the conserved F or W. D genes are given only for firm matches. Only some rows state a clone size, as once, few, many or a class for expanded clones.

j_call: TRBJ2-7
clone_size: -
d_call: -
v_call: TRBV20-1
cdr3_aa: CSAGPRDIFEPYEQYF
cdr3_nt: TGCAGTGCTGGACCAAGGGACATATTTGAACCCTACGAGCAGTACTTC

j_call: TRBJ2-5
clone_size: -
d_call: -
v_call: TRBV5-1
cdr3_aa: CASTSTGNEQYF
cdr3_nt: TGCGCCAGCACATCTACAGGGAATGAGCAGTACTTC

j_call: TRBJ1-5
clone_size: -
d_call: TRBD1
v_call: TRBV7-2
cdr3_aa: CASSWRTGSNQPQHF
cdr3_nt: TGTGCCAGCAGCTGGCGGACAGGTAGCAATCAGCCCCAGCATTTT

j_call: TRBJ2-5
clone_size: -
d_call: -
v_call: TRBV5-6
cdr3_aa: CASSLERGETQYF
cdr3_nt: TGTGCCAGCAGCTTGGAACGGGGAGAGACCCAGTACTTC

j_call: TRBJ2-1
clone_size: few
d_call: TRBD2
v_call: TRBV7-9
cdr3_aa: CASSHRLAGIYNEQFF
cdr3_nt: TGTGCCAGCAGCCACCGACTAGCGGGTATCTACAATGAGCAGTTCTTC

j_call: TRBJ1-1
clone_size: -
d_call: TRBD1
v_call: TRBV7-8
cdr3_aa: CASSGPRDRGTEAFF
cdr3_nt: TGTGCCAGCAGCGGACCCAGGGACAGGGGAACTGAAGCTTTCTTT

j_call: TRBJ2-5
clone_size: -
d_call: -
v_call: TRBV6-2/TRBV6-3
cdr3_aa: CASSPSGAREETQYF
cdr3_nt: TGTGCCAGCAGTCCGTCGGGGGCCAGGGAAGAGACCCAGTACTTC

j_call: TRBJ2-1
clone_size: -
d_call: TRBD2
v_call: TRBV14
cdr3_aa: CASSQDWASGYNEQFF
cdr3_nt: TGTGCCAGCAGCCAAGACTGGGCTAGCGGATACAATGAGCAGTTCTTC

j_call: TRBJ1-2
clone_size: -
d_call: TRBD1
v_call: TRBV29-1
cdr3_aa: CSVGDRVVYGYTF
cdr3_nt: TGCAGCGTTGGGGACAGGGTAGTCTATGGCTACACCTTC

j_call: TRBJ2-1
clone_size: -
d_call: TRBD1
v_call: TRBV29-1
cdr3_aa: CSVEDVLGQGTDEQFF
cdr3_nt: TGCAGCGTTGAAGACGTCCTCGGACAGGGGACGGATGAGCAGTTCTTC

j_call: TRBJ2-1
clone_size: -
d_call: TRBD1
v_call: TRBV12-3/TRBV12-4
cdr3_aa: CASSLDRGSLTSSYSEQFF
cdr3_nt: TGTGCCAGCAGTCTTGACAGGGGTTCCCTTACAAGCTCCTACAGTGAGCAGTTCTTC

j_call: TRBJ1-1
clone_size: few
d_call: -
v_call: TRBV18
cdr3_aa: CASSPPRQPSFF
cdr3_nt: TGTGCCAGCTCACCACCGAGGCAGCCGTCTTTCTTT

j_call: TRBJ2-5
clone_size: -
d_call: -
v_call: TRBV10-3
cdr3_aa: CAISRAGQVETQYF
cdr3_nt: TGTGCCATCAGTCGGGCGGGACAAGTGGAGACCCAGTACTTC

j_call: TRBJ1-3
clone_size: few
d_call: -
v_call: TRBV15
cdr3_aa: CATSSPRTAYSGNTIYF
cdr3_nt: TGTGCCACCAGCTCCCCGCGCACAGCATACTCTGGAAACACCATATATTTT

j_call: TRBJ1-5
clone_size: few
d_call: -
v_call: TRBV5-8
cdr3_aa: CASSLLWGNQPQHF
cdr3_nt: TGTGCCAGCAGCTTGCTGTGGGGCAATCAGCCCCAGCATTTT

j_call: TRBJ2-5
clone_size: -
d_call: TRBD1
v_call: TRBV14
cdr3_aa: CASSQGPTGGRETQYF
cdr3_nt: TGTGCCAGCAGCCAAGGCCCGACAGGGGGACGGGAGACCCAGTACTTC

j_call: TRBJ2-5
clone_size: few
d_call: -
v_call: TRBV7-9
cdr3_aa: CASSQIKETQYF
cdr3_nt: TGTGCCAGCAGCCAAATTAAAGAGACCCAGTACTTC

j_call: TRBJ2-5
clone_size: few
d_call: TRBD2
v_call: TRBV5-1
cdr3_aa: CASMMASGRVEEQYF
cdr3_nt: TGCGCCAGCATGATGGCTAGCGGGAGGGTGGAAGAGCAGTACTTC

j_call: TRBJ1-1
clone_size: many
d_call: TRBD1
v_call: TRBV5-1
cdr3_aa: CASSTGQGNTEAFF
cdr3_nt: TGCGCCAGCAGCACGGGACAGGGGAACACTGAAGCTTTCTTT

j_call: TRBJ2-5
clone_size: many
d_call: TRBD1
v_call: TRBV6-6
cdr3_aa: CASSLRTGKETQYF
cdr3_nt: TGTGCCAGCAGCCTGCGGACAGGGAAAGAGACCCAGTACTTC